The subject of this entry is one T cell receptor beta chain. The data originate from a study of blood T cell repertoires in COVID-19. As processed by the authors: The authors estimated nucleated cell counts from reference gene primer amplification. Sequencing was performed with immunoSEQ multiplex PCR; in TCRdb, only in-frame clones are kept and a portion is missing. V, J and clone size were drawn from that table, and D and trimming were deduced from the DNA. The sample contains 280,000 or so clones, over 75% of which appear only once. Per germline, CDR1 SGHNT and CDR2 YYREEE (reference sequence). Trimming took 0 bases from V and 4 from J; bases not matched to a gene: 8. The CDR3 is 16 amino acids.

The sequence came from a man aged 18 to 30 with active or convalescent COVID-19. The sequenced sample was peripheral blood. The chain carries TRBV5-4 and TRBJ1-2; TRBD1 matches 8 bases. The CDR3 here is CASSLDPTGARYGYTF. The CDR3 coding sequence is TGTGCCAGCAGCTTGGATCCGACAGGGGCCCGCTATGGCTACACCTTC.